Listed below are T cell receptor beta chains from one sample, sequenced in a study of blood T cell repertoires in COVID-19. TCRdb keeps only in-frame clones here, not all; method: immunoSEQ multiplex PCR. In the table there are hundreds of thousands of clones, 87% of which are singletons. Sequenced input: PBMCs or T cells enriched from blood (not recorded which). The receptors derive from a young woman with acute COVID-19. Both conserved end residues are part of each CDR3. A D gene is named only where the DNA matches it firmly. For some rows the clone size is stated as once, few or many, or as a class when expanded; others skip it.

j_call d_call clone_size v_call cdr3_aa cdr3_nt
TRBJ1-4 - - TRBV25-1 CASSYRVGEKLFF TGTGCCAGCAGTTACAGGGTCGGTGAAAAACTGTTTTTT
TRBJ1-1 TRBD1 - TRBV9 CASSATGTGGNEAFF TGTGCCAGCAGCGCCACCGGGACAGGGGGCAATGAAGCTTTCTTT
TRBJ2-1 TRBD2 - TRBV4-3 CASSQETSGSYEQFF TGCGCCAGCAGCCAAGAGACTAGCGGGAGCTATGAGCAGTTCTTC
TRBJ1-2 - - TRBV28 CASSLTPGYGYTF TGTGCCAGCAGTTTAACCCCCGGCTATGGCTACACCTTC
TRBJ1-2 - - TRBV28 CASSFEGANYGYTF TGTGCCAGCAGTTTTGAAGGAGCTAACTATGGCTACACCTTC
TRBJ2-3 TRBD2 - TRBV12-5 CASNIAGESDTQYF TGTGCTAGTAATATTGCGGGAGAGTCAGATACGCAGTATTTT
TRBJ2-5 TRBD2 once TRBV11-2 CASSFAGEETQYF TGTGCCAGCAGCTTTGCGGGGGAAGAGACCCAGTACTTC
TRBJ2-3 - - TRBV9 CASSVGVPTSTDTQYF TGTGCCAGCAGCGTAGGGGTCCCGACTAGCACAGATACGCAGTATTTT
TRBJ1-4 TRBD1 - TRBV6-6 CASRTTGFYEKLFF TGTGCCAGCAGAACGACAGGGTTTTACGAAAAACTGTTTTTT
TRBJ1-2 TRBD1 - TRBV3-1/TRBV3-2 CASSQGTGGGYTF TGTGCCAGCAGCCAGGGGACAGGGGGTGGCTACACCTTC
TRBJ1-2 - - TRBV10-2 CASSESKGAPNYGYTF TGCGCCAGCAGTGAGTCGAAGGGAGCTCCAAACTATGGCTACACCTTC
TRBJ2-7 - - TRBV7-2 CASSSNPPGSSYEQYF TGTGCCAGCAGCTCCAACCCGCCCGGGAGCTCCTACGAGCAGTACTTC
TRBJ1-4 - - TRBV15 CATSRDLAGENEKLFF TGTGCCACCAGCAGAGATCTCGCGGGCGAGAATGAAAAACTGTTTTTT
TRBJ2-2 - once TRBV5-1 CASSMAAVGELFF TGCGCCAGCAGCATGGCAGCGGTCGGGGAGCTGTTTTTT
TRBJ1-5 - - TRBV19 CASSPSRGSQPQHF TGTGCCAGTAGCCCCTCCAGGGGATCACAGCCCCAGCATTTT
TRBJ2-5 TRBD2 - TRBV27 CASSIIREGTQYF TGTGCCAGCAGCATAATCCGGGAGGGGACCCAGTACTTC
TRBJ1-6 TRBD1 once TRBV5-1 CASSTGTELNSPLHF TGCGCCAGCTCGACAGGGACCGAATTGAATTCACCCCTCCACTTT
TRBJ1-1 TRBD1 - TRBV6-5 CATLTGGTEAFF TGTGCCACCTTGACAGGGGGCACTGAAGCTTTCTTT
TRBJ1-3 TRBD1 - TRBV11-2 CASSLPVQGAPGNTIYF TGTGCCAGCAGCTTACCGGTACAGGGGGCTCCAGGAAACACCATATATTTT
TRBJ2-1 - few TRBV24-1 CATSVDWNNEQFF TGTGCCACCAGTGTCGACTGGAACAATGAGCAGTTCTTC
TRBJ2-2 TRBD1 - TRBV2 CASEPGQGTGELFF TGTGCCAGCGAACCGGGACAGGGTACCGGGGAGCTGTTTTTT
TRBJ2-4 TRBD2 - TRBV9 CASSGRGGNQNIQYF TGTGCCAGCAGCGGACGGGGGGGAAATCAAAACATTCAGTACTTC
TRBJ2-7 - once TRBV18 CASSPNGQNLEQYF TGTGCCAGCTCACCAAACGGACAGAACCTCGAGCAGTACTTC